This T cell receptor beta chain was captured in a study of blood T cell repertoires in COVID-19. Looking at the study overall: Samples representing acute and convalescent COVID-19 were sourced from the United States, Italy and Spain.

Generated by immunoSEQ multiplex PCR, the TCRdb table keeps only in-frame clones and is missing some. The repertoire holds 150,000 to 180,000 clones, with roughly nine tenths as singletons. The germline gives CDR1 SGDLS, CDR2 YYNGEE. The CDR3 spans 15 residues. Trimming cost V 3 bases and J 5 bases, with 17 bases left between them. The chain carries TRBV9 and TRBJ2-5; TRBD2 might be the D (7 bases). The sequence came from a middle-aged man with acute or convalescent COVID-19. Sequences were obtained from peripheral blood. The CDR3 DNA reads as TGTGCCAGCAGCGGAAGGGGGGGCGAGAGGGAGACCCAGTACTTC. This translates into CASSGRGGERETQYF.